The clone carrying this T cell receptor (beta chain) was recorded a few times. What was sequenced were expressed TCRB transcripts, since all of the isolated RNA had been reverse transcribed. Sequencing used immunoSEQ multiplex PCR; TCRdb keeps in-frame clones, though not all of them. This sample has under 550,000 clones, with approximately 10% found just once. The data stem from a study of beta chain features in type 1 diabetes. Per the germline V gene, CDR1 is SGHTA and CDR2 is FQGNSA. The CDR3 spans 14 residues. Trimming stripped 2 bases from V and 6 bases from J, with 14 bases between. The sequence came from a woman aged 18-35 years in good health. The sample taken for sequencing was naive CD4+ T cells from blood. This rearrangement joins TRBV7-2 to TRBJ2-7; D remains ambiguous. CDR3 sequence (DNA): TGTGCCAGCAGCTTAATTAGAGTACGAGCCGAGCAGTACTTC. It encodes CASSLIRVRAEQYF.